Sequencing of this TCR beta chain was carried out in a study of graft-versus-host responses after intestinal transplantation. Broader study findings: In patients with graft-donor T cell macrochimerism, allograft graft-versus-host to host-versus-graft clonal ratios were high.

Irradiated, violet-dye-labeled stimulator cells, approximately 200,000 in number, were plated with approximately 200,000 CFSE-labeled responder cells. The table came from immunoSEQ multiplex PCR; TCRdb's copy has only in-frame clones and leaves some out. The table includes around 19,000 clones, about a third detected once. Per germline, CDR1 SGHTA and CDR2 FQGNSA. Deletions cut 4 bases from V and 1 base from J, with 11 bases between. The CDR3 contains 15 residues. Sequencing used alloreactive CD4+ T cells from a mixed lymphocyte reaction culture, obtained before transplantation. Subset meaning: CFSE-low proliferating T cells sorted from approximately 6-day pre-transplant mixed lymphocyte reaction (GvH or HvG direction). V usage is TRBV7-2 and J usage is TRBJ2-1, with a weak D call TRBD2 (6 bases). The clonotype was recovered from a human patient who was an organ donor for intestinal transplantation. The CDR3 DNA follows: TGTGCCAGCAGCTCAGCGGGCTTATCCTACAATGAGCAGTTCTTC. Its protein product is CASSSAGLSYNEQFF. The full variable domain, completed using reference TRBV7-2 and TRBJ2-1, is GAGVSQSPSNKVTEKGKDVELRCDPISGHTALYWYRQSLGQGLEFLIYFQGNSAPDKSGLPSDRFSAERTGGSVSTLTIQRTQQEDSAVYLCASSSAGLSYNEQFFGPGTRLTVL.